This T cell receptor (beta chain) stems from a study of cytomegalovirus exposure and HLA in healthy donors. The germline CDR1 and CDR2 sequences are SGHRS and YFSETQ. The CDR3 is 13 residues long. The ends lost 7 bases at V and 5 bases at J; junction bases unmatched: 5. General study results and limits: Researchers reportedly found TCR beta sequences accurately predicted most subjects' HLA-A and HLA-B alleles. The authors later found HLA-associated TCR beta chains more clonally expanded than equally common others.

As to this clone: Its antigen is unidentified.

PCR employed 60 Vbeta and 13 Jbeta primers. In the study's own analysis: Around 80 million unique TCR beta chains, some 10 million of them shared, were counted by a later analysis. This table comes from immunoSEQ multiplex PCR, and its TCRdb copy is limited to in-frame clones, with some not included. V and J calls plus clone size are reproduced from that table; the DNA served to infer D and trimming. The profile shows 75,000 to 100,000 clones, around 77% of them singletons. Input material: PBMCs. The genes are TRBV5-1 and TRBJ1-4, with TRBD1 identical over 7 bases. The source of this sequence is a woman in her sixties or seventies in good health and CMV-seropositive. In DNA, the CDR3 is TGCGCCAGCGCGGGACAGCCGAATGAAAAACTGTTTTTT. This encodes CASAGQPNEKLFF.